Below are 30 T cell receptor beta chains sequenced from a single sample in a study of blood T cell repertoires in COVID-19. The method was immunoSEQ multiplex PCR; TCRdb's version includes in-frame clones alone and lacks a portion of them. The sample includes 150,000 to 200,000 clones, about 80% of them seen just once. The specimen was PBMCs or T cells enriched from blood (not recorded which). The receptors were gathered from a man aged 45-65 years who had recovered from COVID-19.

The chain is built from TRBV19 and TRBJ1-2; D is uncertain. CDR1 and CDR2 from the germline V gene are LNHDA and SQIVND (reference sequence). The CDR3 is 13 amino acids. V was cut by 2 bases and J by 8 bases, with 12 bases left in between. In DNA, the CDR3 is TGTGCCAGTAGTATATCTCCGGGTTCGGGCTACACCTTC. It specifies CASSISPGSGYTF.

V gene TRBV20-1 combines with J gene TRBJ1-1, with D maybe TRBD1 (5 bases). Looked up from germline, CDR1 is DFQATT and CDR2 is SNEGSKA (reference sequence). V gave up 1 base and J gave up 7 bases, with 7 bases separating them. The CDR3 has 11 amino acids. The CDR3 region is CSARVTGEAFF. Here the CDR3 DNA reads TGCAGTGCTAGAGTCACAGGTGAAGCTTTCTTT.

The V call is TRBV3-1 (or the pseudogene TRBV3-2), the J call TRBJ1-2; D gene unclear. The V end lost 0 bases, the J end lost 7 bases, and 6 bases lay between the germline ends. Germline CDR1 and CDR2: LGHDT and YNNKEL (reference sequence). The CDR3 totals 12 residues. Here the CDR3 DNA reads TGTGCCAGCAGCCAAGAGGTAGCTGGCTACACCTTC. Translation: CASSQEVAGYTF.

This chain joins TRBV19 and TRBJ1-5; no clear D. Germline CDR1 reads LNHDA; CDR2 reads SQIVND (reference sequence). The V end was cut by 5 bases, the J end by 4 bases, with 12 bases between. This CDR3 is built from 14 residues. Here the CDR3 reads CASSDRGWNQPQHF. CDR3 sequence (DNA): TGTGCCAGTAGTGACCGGGGATGGAATCAGCCCCAGCATTTT.

The chain combines TRBV19 with TRBJ1-2; D is undetermined. Germline CDR1 is LNHDA and CDR2 is SQIVND (reference sequence). CDR3 size: 15 residues. The V end was cut by 0 bases, the J end by 7 bases, with 15 bases between. As DNA, the CDR3 is TGTGCCAGTAGTATAGATCAGGCCTCCTCTCCTGGCTACACCTTC. Its translation is CASSIDQASSPGYTF.

This clone was observed once. V is TRBV6-2 or TRBV6-3 and J is TRBJ1-3, with D possibly TRBD1 on 5 matching bases. The V end lost 4 bases, the J end lost 1 base, and 17 bases lay between the germline ends. This CDR3 spans 17 amino acids. Germline assignment: CDR1 MNHEY and CDR2 SVGEGT. The CDR3 loop is CASSWTAGGGSGNTIYF. CDR3 coding DNA: TGTGCCAGCAGTTGGACCGCCGGGGGAGGGTCTGGAAACACCATATATTTT.

This chain links TRBV5-4 with TRBJ2-1, with 7 bases matching TRBD1. The germline V gene has CDR1 SGHNT and CDR2 YYREEE (reference sequence). The junction had 10 bases not matched to a gene; V was cut back by 4 bases and J by 12 bases. The CDR3 contains 13 residues. CDR3 loop: CASSKGDSQTQFF. The DNA of the CDR3 is TGTGCCAGCAGCAAAGGGGACAGCCAGACGCAGTTCTTC.

The chain has TRBV24-1 and TRBJ2-2, with 8 bases identical to TRBD2. Germline trimming cut 3 bases from V and 0 bases from J; bases unmatched to any gene: 5. Germline lookup yields CDR1 KGHDR and CDR2 SFDVKD. CDR3 length: 17 amino acids. This CDR3 is CATSDPQRGSNTGELFF. The CDR3 coding sequence is TGTGCCACCAGTGATCCACAGCGGGGGTCGAACACCGGGGAGCTGTTTTTT.

The chain uses TRBV5-5 and TRBJ2-3; D is perhaps TRBD2 (6 bases). The V end lost 3 bases, the J end lost 2 bases, and 13 bases lay between the germline ends. This CDR3 spans 15 amino acids. Germline CDR1 SGHKS, CDR2 YYEKEE (reference sequence). The CDR3 sequence is CASSSSGLHTDTQYF. CDR3 DNA sequence: TGTGCCAGCAGCTCGAGCGGGCTCCACACAGATACGCAGTATTTT.

This chain uses TRBV5-4 with TRBJ1-4, with D perhaps matching TRBD1 (6 bases). CDR1 and CDR2 (germline): SGHNT, YYREEE (reference sequence). The CDR3 spans 17 residues. V lost 0 bases and J lost 6, with 18 bases in between. CDR3 amino acids: CASSLDLQGLADEKLFF. CDR3 coding DNA: TGTGCCAGCAGCTTGGATCTTCAGGGGTTGGCGGATGAAAAACTGTTTTTT.

The chain employs TRBV4-3 and TRBJ1-5; weak D call: TRBD1 (6 bases). Germline CDR1 reads LGHNA; CDR2 reads YSLEER. Trimming removed 0 bases at V and 1 base at J, with 22 bases between. The CDR3 is 20 residues long. This CDR3 reads CASSQDTRPGGQWSNQPQHF. In nucleotides, the CDR3 is TGCGCCAGCAGCCAAGATACCAGACCCGGGGGGCAATGGAGCAATCAGCCCCAGCATTTT.

The V gene is TRBV4-2, the J gene TRBJ1-2; 8 nucleotides align to TRBD1. This CDR3 spans 16 amino acids. V shed 1 base, J shed 5 bases, and the junction held 9 bases outside the gene matches. Germline V gene data show CDR1 as LGHNA and CDR2 as YNFKEQ. CDR3 sequence reads: CASSQGWTGTEYGYTF. Written as DNA, the CDR3 is TGTGCCAGCAGCCAAGGATGGACAGGGACAGAGTATGGCTACACCTTC.

CDR3 protein: CASSPNGGGVVDTQYF. The CDR3, as DNA: TGTGCCAGCAGCCCAAATGGCGGGGGGGTTGTGGATACGCAGTATTTT. The chain is built from TRBV7-3 and TRBJ2-3, with 9 bases matching TRBD2. Germline V CDR1 and CDR2: SGHTA, FQGTGA. This CDR3 region has 16 residues. Trimming took 5 bases from V and 6 from J; bases not matched to a gene: 12.

Worth noting for this clone: At the DNA level, this CDR3 is encoded by other sequences in the same sample as well. This chain joins TRBV7-9 and TRBJ1-2, with a possible D match to TRBD1 (6 bases). The CDR3 runs to 12 residues. The V gene lost 5 bases and the J gene lost 6 bases, with 10 bases spanning the gap. Germline lookup yields CDR1 SEHNR and CDR2 FQNEAQ (reference sequence). CDR3 DNA sequence: TGTGCCAGCAGCCCACAGGGAAATGGCTACACCTTC. Its translation is CASSPQGNGYTF.

The CDR3, as DNA: TGTGCCAGCAACACGGAGAATATTAACTATGGCTACACCTTC. Encoded protein: CASNTENINYGYTF. The chain combines TRBV7-9 with TRBJ1-2; D remains ambiguous. Germline V lookup: CDR1 SEHNR, CDR2 FQNEAQ (reference sequence). Trimming took 7 bases from V and 1 from J, leaving 13 bases between them. The CDR3 runs 14 residues.

The chain has TRBV19 and TRBJ1-6; perhaps TRBD1 as D (5 bases). Looked up from germline, CDR1 is LNHDA and CDR2 is SQIVND (reference sequence). This CDR3 spans 14 amino acids. Trimming took 7 bases from V and 7 from J, leaving 14 bases between them. DNA of the CDR3: TGTGCCAGTACCACAGCGGGGGTGAATTCACCCCTCCACTTT. It yields the protein CASTTAGVNSPLHF.

The chain recombines TRBV18 with TRBJ2-7, with 10 bases fitting TRBD1. V was clipped by 2 bases and J by 10 bases; unmatched bases: 2. Germline loops: CDR1 KGHSH, CDR2 LQKENI. There are 12 residues in the CDR3. The CDR3 bases are TGTGCCAGCTCACCAGACAGGGGGCCTCAGTACTTC. Encoded protein: CASSPDRGPQYF.

The genes are TRBV13 and TRBJ1-2; no clear D gene. The CDR3 extends over 15 amino acids. Germline assignment: CDR1 PRHDT and CDR2 FYEKMQ (reference sequence). Trimming took off 5 bases at V and 2 bases at J, with 15 bases between the two ends. The CDR3: CASSLEALGNYGYTF. The DNA for the CDR3 is TGTGCCAGCAGCCTTGAAGCCCTCGGGAACTATGGCTACACCTTC.

This clone appeared a few times. V usage is TRBV7-9 and J usage is TRBJ2-2; tentatively, D is TRBD1 (7 bases). The germline V gene has CDR1 SEHNR and CDR2 FQNEAQ (reference sequence). V lost 4 bases, J lost 5 bases, and 14 bases lay in between. The CDR3 consists of 15 residues. Here the CDR3 reads CASSSDRAGTGELFF. The CDR3, as DNA: TGTGCCAGCAGCTCCGACAGGGCGGGAACCGGGGAGCTGTTTTTT.

The chain is built from TRBV30 and TRBJ1-2; TRBD1 matches at 8 bases. Germline values: CDR1 GTSNPN, CDR2 SVGIG (reference sequence). The CDR3 runs to 14 residues. Losses at the gene ends were 2 bases for V and 8 bases for J; bases not matched to a gene: 10. Written as DNA, the CDR3 is TGTGCCTGGAGTCTAGGACAGGGTGCGAGGGGCTACACCTTC. Translating gives CAWSLGQGARGYTF.

This chain connects TRBV27 to TRBJ1-2; possibly TRBD1 for D (5 bases). The length of the CDR3 is 15 residues. The germline gives CDR1 MNHEY, CDR2 SMNVEV (reference sequence). The V end was cut by 0 bases, the J end by 8 bases, with 16 bases between. The CDR3 sequence is CASSLSIGTRQGYTF. The CDR3 DNA reads as TGTGCCAGCAGTTTATCGATCGGGACTCGTCAAGGCTACACCTTC.

The rearrangement uses TRBV4-2 and TRBJ2-1; 9 bases match TRBD1. V was pared by 6 bases and J by 9 bases, with 18 bases of the junction left unmatched. The CDR3 is 17 amino acids. CDR1 is LGHNA, CDR2 YNFKEQ, per germline. The DNA of the CDR3 is TGTGCCAGCAGTCGATTGACCGGGACAGGGTTGGTTGGTGAGCAGTTCTTC. As protein: CASSRLTGTGLVGEQFF.

The chain joins TRBV6-5 to TRBJ2-7; weak D call: TRBD2 (6 bases). This CDR3 spans 13 amino acids. Germline CDR1 is MNHEY and CDR2 is SVGAGI. V was cut by 6 bases and J by 0 bases, with 9 bases left in between. CDR3 bases: TGTGCCAGCAGACCGGGGGTCTCCTACGAGCAGTACTTC. Its protein product is CASRPGVSYEQYF.

This rearrangement joins TRBV10-3 to TRBJ2-7; D might be TRBD1 (5 bases). The CDR3 runs 14 residues. Germline lookup yields CDR1 ENHRY and CDR2 SYGVKD. Trimming took off 3 bases at V and 0 bases at J, with 9 bases between the two ends. CDR3 protein: CAISDRTLSYEQYF. The CDR3 DNA reads TGTGCCATCAGTGACAGGACACTCTCCTACGAGCAGTACTTC.

The V and J genes are TRBV5-8 and TRBJ2-2; 8 bases map to TRBD1. V dropped 4 bases and J dropped 1; count of bases not matched to a gene: 9. The CDR3 runs to 17 residues. The germline CDR1 and CDR2 sequences are SGHTS and YDEGEE. In nucleotides, the CDR3 is TGTGCCAGCAGCCTTAGCCCGGGACAGGTGAACACCGGGGAGCTGTTTTTT. It yields the protein CASSLSPGQVNTGELFF.

V and J are TRBV5-8 and TRBJ2-3, with a possible D match to TRBD2 (6 bases). This CDR3 contains 15 residues. Between the trimmed V and J ends, which lost 2 bases and 3 bases, there was a span of 13 bases. Germline V gene lookup returns CDR1 SGHTS and CDR2 YDEGEE. This CDR3 reads CASSFRAGRTDTQYF. CDR3 in DNA: TGTGCCAGCAGCTTTCGCGCAGGGAGGACAGATACGCAGTATTTT.

The gene calls are TRBV5-1 and TRBJ1-1, with D possibly being TRBD1 (6 bases). V dropped 7 bases and J dropped 5 bases, with 18 bases sitting between them. The germline gives CDR1 SGHRS, CDR2 YFSETQ. The CDR3 totals 14 residues. The CDR3 nucleotides are TGCGCCAGCCATTCGAGGACAGCCAGTACTGAAGCTTTCTTT. Its translation: CASHSRTASTEAFF.

The chain combines TRBV5-1 with TRBJ2-1; D might be TRBD2 (5 bases). V lost 3 bases to trimming and J lost 7 bases, with 17 bases between them. Per germline, CDR1 SGHRS and CDR2 YFSETQ. The CDR3 length is 15 residues. The CDR3 region has the DNA TGCGCCAGCAGCTCCGGGGAACCGGGCTGGAATGAGCAGTTCTTC. It translates to CASSSGEPGWNEQFF.

This rearrangement joins TRBV30 to TRBJ2-5, with unresolved D. Trimming pared 4 bases from V and 4 bases from J, leaving 7 bases between. This CDR3 region has 11 residues. Germline CDR1 reads GTSNPN; CDR2 reads SVGIG (reference sequence). The CDR3 here is CAWTYGETQYF. As DNA, the CDR3 is TGTGCCTGGACCTATGGAGAGACCCAGTACTTC.

This clone has only a few counts. The chain links TRBV7-6 to TRBJ2-5; 8 bases fit TRBD1. V dropped 1 base and J dropped 3; count of bases not matched to a gene: 1. CDR3 length equals 14 residues. Germline V lookup: CDR1 SGHVS, CDR2 FNYEAQ. CDR3: CASSLGTGKETQYF. CDR3 DNA sequence: TGTGCCAGCAGCTTAGGGACAGGGAAAGAGACCCAGTACTTC.